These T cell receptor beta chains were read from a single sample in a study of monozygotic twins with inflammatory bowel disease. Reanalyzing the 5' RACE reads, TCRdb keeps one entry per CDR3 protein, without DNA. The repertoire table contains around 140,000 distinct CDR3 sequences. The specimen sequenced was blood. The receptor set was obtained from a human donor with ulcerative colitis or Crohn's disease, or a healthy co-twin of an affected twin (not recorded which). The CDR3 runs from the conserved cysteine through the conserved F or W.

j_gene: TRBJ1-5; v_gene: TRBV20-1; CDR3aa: CSASGGKQPQHF
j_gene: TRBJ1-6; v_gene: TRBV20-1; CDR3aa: CSAPVRGEIHSPLHF
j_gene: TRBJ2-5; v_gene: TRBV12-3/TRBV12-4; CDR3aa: CASSLKVQDTPRDQYF
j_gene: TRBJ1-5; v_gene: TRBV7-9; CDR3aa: CASSSTHGGYSNQPQHF
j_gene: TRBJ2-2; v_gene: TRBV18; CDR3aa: CASSSSSTGTGELFF
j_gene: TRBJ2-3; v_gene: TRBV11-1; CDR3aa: CASSTGTRGLEGDTQYF
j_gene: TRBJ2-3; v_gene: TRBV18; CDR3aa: CASSPPIWTGEMTDTQYF
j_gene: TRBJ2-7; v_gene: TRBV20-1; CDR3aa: CSAQYRGYEQYF
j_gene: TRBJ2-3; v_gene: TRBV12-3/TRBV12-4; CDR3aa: CASSPVGSKGTDTQYF
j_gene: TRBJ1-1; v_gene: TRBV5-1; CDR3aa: CASSLDTVNTEAFF
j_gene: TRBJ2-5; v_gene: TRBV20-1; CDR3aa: CSARGHIQETQYF
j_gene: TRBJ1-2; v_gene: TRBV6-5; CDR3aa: CASSYSGKTGVHYGYTF
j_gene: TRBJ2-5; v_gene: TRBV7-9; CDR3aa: CASSIDRGRETQYF
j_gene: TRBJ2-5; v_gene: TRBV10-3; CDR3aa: CAISESSASRETQYF
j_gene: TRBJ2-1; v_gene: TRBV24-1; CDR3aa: CATSDPGANNEQFF
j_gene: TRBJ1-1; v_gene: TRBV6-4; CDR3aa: CASRADPGVTEAFF
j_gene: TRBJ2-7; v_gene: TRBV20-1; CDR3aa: CSARDRTGVAWYEQYF
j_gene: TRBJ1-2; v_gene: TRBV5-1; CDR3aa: CASSAGRSNYGYTF
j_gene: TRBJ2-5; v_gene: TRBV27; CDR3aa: CASSSRQGEETQYF
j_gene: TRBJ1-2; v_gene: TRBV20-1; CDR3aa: CSASPPDRFGYTF
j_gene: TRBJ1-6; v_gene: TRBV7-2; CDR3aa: CASSLDRGYSPLHF
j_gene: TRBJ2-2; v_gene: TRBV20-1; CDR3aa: CSASRGGNTGELFF
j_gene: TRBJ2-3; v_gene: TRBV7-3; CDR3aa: CASRLTSSQGDTQYF
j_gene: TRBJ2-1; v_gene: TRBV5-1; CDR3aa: CASSHPNRANEQFF
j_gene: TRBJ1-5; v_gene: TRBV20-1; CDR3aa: CSASSLTPKDYSSQPQHF
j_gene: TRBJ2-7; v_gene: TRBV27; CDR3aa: CASSPPFWTGHDEQYF
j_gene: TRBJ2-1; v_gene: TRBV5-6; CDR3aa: CASDGGPVNEQFF
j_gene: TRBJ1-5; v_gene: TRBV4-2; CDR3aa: CASSQTDGRASNQPQHF
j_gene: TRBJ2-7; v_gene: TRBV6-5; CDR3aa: CASSYSIQTGHSYEQYF
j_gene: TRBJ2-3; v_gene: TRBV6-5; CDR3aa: CASSYPMRGGLPDTQYF
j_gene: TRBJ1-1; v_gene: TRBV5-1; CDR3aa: CASSLQGNGEAFF
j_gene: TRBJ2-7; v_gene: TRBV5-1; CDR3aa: CASSLVVGQYYEQYF
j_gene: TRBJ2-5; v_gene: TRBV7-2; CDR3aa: CASSSDRRETQNF
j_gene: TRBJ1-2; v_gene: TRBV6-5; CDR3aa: CASSYSVGTGTGAGYGYTF
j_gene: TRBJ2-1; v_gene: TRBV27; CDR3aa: CASSLAGNGFYNEQFF
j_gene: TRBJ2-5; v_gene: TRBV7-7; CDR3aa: CASSLERVETQYF
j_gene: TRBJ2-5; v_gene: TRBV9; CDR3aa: CASSVPAGETQYF
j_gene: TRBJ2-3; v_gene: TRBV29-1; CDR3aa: CSVLGTSTDTQYF
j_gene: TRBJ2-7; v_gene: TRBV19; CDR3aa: CASRTGRGPYEQYF
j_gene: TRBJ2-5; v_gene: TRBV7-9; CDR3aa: CASSPLRLVYQETQYF
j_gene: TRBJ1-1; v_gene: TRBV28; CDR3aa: CASSLSGAEAFF
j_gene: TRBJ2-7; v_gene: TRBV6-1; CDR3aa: CASSEAFLDYEQYF
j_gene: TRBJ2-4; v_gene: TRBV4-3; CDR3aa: CASSQDLAGGSKNIQYF
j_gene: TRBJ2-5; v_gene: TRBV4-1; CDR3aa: CASSGSRYSPQETQYF
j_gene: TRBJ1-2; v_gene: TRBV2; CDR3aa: CASGGDNYGYTF
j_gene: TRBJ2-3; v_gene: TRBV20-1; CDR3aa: CSALPGQSTDTQYF
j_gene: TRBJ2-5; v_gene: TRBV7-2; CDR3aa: CASSRPPGGAFQGTLYF
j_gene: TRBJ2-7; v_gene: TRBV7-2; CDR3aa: CASSLTALGVIAYEQYF
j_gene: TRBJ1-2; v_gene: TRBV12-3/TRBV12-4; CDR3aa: CASRPPSGTNWYYGYTF
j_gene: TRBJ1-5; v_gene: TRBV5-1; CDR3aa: CASSLDLLLGNRQPQHF
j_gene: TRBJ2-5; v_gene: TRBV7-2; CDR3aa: CASSPGTLQETQYF